These 20 T cell receptor beta chains were sequenced from one sample in a study of blood T cell repertoires in COVID-19. This table comes from immunoSEQ multiplex PCR, and its TCRdb copy is limited to in-frame clones, with some not included. The table includes a few hundred thousand clones, about four fifths detected once. The source material was peripheral blood. These receptors were collected from a person in their 70s with COVID-19, enrolled during active disease.

CDR3 in amino acids: CASRPASGSGEQYF. The CDR3 DNA reads as TGTGCCAGCAGGCCGGCTAGCGGTTCTGGTGAGCAGTACTTC. The rearrangement links TRBV5-4 to TRBJ2-7; 7 bases are a match to TRBD2. Germline CDR1 SGHNT, CDR2 YYREEE (reference sequence). J lost 7 bases, V lost 5 bases, and 12 bases had no gene match. This CDR3 is built from 14 residues.

The chain has TRBV18 and TRBJ1-5; D is perhaps TRBD1 (6 bases). This CDR3 comprises 17 residues. CDR1 is KGHSH, CDR2 LQKENI, per germline. Trimming cost V 1 base and J 0 bases, with 13 bases left between them. The CDR3 DNA sequence: TGTGCCAGCTCACCACAGGGGACACCAACTAGCAATCAGCCCCAGCATTTT. Translating it yields CASSPQGTPTSNQPQHF.

The chain employs TRBV20-1 and TRBJ2-7; a weak D match, TRBD2 (5 bases). This CDR3 comprises 11 residues. The germline V and J ends were trimmed by 6 bases and 4 bases, with 10 bases remaining between them. Germline V gene data show CDR1 as DFQATT and CDR2 as SNEGSKA (reference sequence). The CDR3 here is CSAPTNYEQYF. For the CDR3, the DNA is TGCAGTGCCCCGACTAATTACGAGCAGTACTTC.

The chain joins TRBV7-6 to TRBJ2-7; 9 bases map to TRBD1. CDR1 and CDR2 from the germline V gene are SGHVS and FNYEAQ. There are 16 residues in the CDR3. J was trimmed by 4 bases and V by 1 base; bases with no gene match: 8. CDR3: CASSLGVRDRVYEQYF. The DNA of the CDR3 is TGTGCCAGCAGCTTAGGCGTCCGGGACAGGGTGTACGAGCAGTACTTC.

The chain carries TRBV19 and TRBJ1-1; 7 positions agree with TRBD1. Germline CDR1 is LNHDA and CDR2 is SQIVND (reference sequence). With 4 bases clipped from V and 5 bases from J, the junction kept 7 bases outside the gene matches. The CDR3 sequence is 14 residues long. The CDR3: CASSKGQSGTEAFF. As DNA, the CDR3 is TGTGCCAGTAGTAAGGGACAGAGCGGGACTGAAGCTTTCTTT. Complete variable domain (other parts from reference TRBV19 and TRBJ1-1): DGGITQSPKYLFRKEGQNVTLSCEQNLNHDAMYWYRQDPGQGLRLIYYSQIVNDFQKGDIAEGYSVSREKKESFPLTVTSAQKNPTAFYLCASSKGQSGTEAFFGQGTRLTVV.

This clone has only one observation. The V gene is TRBV5-4, the J gene TRBJ1-3, with TRBD1 matching 9 bases. CDR1 and CDR2 (germline): SGHNT, YYREEE (reference sequence). The CDR3 has 14 residues. After removal of 9 bases from V and 4 bases from J, the junction contained 8 bases not matched to a gene. The CDR3 sequence is CATEQGAEGNTIYF. CDR3 nucleotide sequence: TGTGCCACGGAACAGGGGGCCGAGGGAAACACCATATATTTT.

This clone was seen repeatedly, ten times or more. This chain links TRBV18 with TRBJ2-2; TRBD2 agrees at 8 bases. Germline trimming cut 3 bases from V and 5 bases from J; bases unmatched to any gene: 11. The germline V gene encodes CDR1 KGHSH and CDR2 LQKENI. The CDR3 is made up of 17 amino acids. CDR3 nucleotide sequence: TGTGCCAGCTCACCGATTGCGGGGGGCGCAGGAACCGGGGAGCTGTTTTTT. As protein: CASSPIAGGAGTGELFF.

The chain uses TRBV10-3 and TRBJ2-7; 7 bases align to TRBD1. Germline CDR1 and CDR2: ENHRY and SYGVKD. With V trimmed by 4 bases and J by 5 bases, 8 bases remained unmatched. The CDR3 is 14 amino acids. CDR3 amino acids: CAISVGQVPNEQYF. CDR3 coding DNA: TGTGCCATCAGTGTTGGACAGGTCCCCAACGAGCAGTACTTC.

The chain is built from TRBV29-1 and TRBJ2-1, with D perhaps matching TRBD2 (5 bases). Per the germline V gene, CDR1 is SQVTM and CDR2 is ANQGSEA. The CDR3 covers 11 residues. Trimming took 7 bases from V and 3 from J, leaving 7 bases between them. CDR3 coding DNA: TGCAGCGGAGGACTCTACAATGAGCAGTTCTTC. Translating it yields CSGGLYNEQFF.

This chain links TRBV28 with TRBJ2-2, with 9 positions matching TRBD1. The CDR3 length is 15 residues. The V and J ends lost 6 bases and 6 bases, in that order; junction bases with no gene match: 8. The V gene's germline CDR1 is MDHEN and CDR2 SYDVKM. The CDR3 here is CASRTGQGWAGELFF. In nucleotides, the CDR3 is TGTGCCAGCAGGACGGGACAGGGTTGGGCCGGGGAGCTGTTTTTT. Variable domain in full (rest from reference TRBV28 and TRBJ2-2): DVKVTQSSRYLVKRTGEKVFLECVQDMDHENMFWYRQDPGLGLRLIYFSYDVKMKEKGDIPEGYSVSREKKERFSLILESASTNQTSMYLCASRTGQGWAGELFFGEGSRLTVL.

This clone showed up just once. This chain joins TRBV28 and TRBJ2-3; unclear D gene. Germline loops: CDR1 MDHEN, CDR2 SYDVKM. Trimming left V 7 bases short and J 4 bases short, with 15 bases between. CDR3 length: 14 residues. The chain's CDR3 is CASTTPTPSDTQYF. CDR3 DNA sequence: TGTGCCAGCACCACCCCGACTCCTTCAGATACGCAGTATTTT.

CDR3 loop: CSVEEVRELDTQYF. In DNA, the CDR3 is TGCAGCGTTGAAGAGGTGCGGGAGCTGGATACGCAGTATTTT. The chain recombines TRBV29-1 with TRBJ2-3; 7 positions agree with TRBD2. This CDR3 contains 14 residues. Germline CDR1 and CDR2: SQVTM and ANQGSEA. V shed 0 bases, J shed 6 bases, and the junction held 6 bases outside the gene matches.

The rearrangement uses TRBV6-5 and TRBJ2-1; 10 positions match TRBD2. CDR1 MNHEY and CDR2 SVGAGI come from the germline V gene. The CDR3 sequence is 14 residues long. After removal of 6 bases from V and 4 bases from J, the junction contained 3 bases not matched to a gene. The CDR3 is CASRISGGYNEQFF. CDR3 bases: TGTGCCAGCAGAATTAGCGGGGGGTACAATGAGCAGTTCTTC.

The J gene is TRBJ1-4, the V gene TRBV5-1; maybe TRBD1 (6 bases). With 2 bases removed from V and 6 bases from J, the gap between germline ends came to 17 bases. CDR1 is SGHRS, CDR2 YFSETQ, per germline. The CDR3 is 16 amino acids. CDR3 protein: CASSFQPTGPDEKLFF. The CDR3 bases are TGCGCCAGCAGCTTCCAACCAACAGGGCCCGATGAAAAACTGTTTTTT.

On this clone: Sequence at one end of the junction differs from germline and may be a read error. V and J are TRBV18 and TRBJ1-1, with a weak D call TRBD1 (6 bases). Germline CDR1 reads KGHSH; CDR2 reads LQKENI. This CDR3 is 16 amino acids long. The CDR3 sequence: CASSPLQGQTNTEAFF. For the CDR3, the DNA is TGTGCCAGCTCCCCACTACAGGGACAAACGAACACTGAAGCTTTCTTT.

This clone was seen repeatedly, ten times or more. The chain links TRBV28 to TRBJ2-7; D gene unclear. Trimming removed 2 bases at V and 0 bases at J, with 8 bases between. The germline gives CDR1 MDHEN, CDR2 SYDVKM. This CDR3 spans 14 amino acids. DNA for the CDR3: TGTGCCAGCAGTTTAACAACCTTCTCCTACGAGCAGTACTTC. It translates to CASSLTTFSYEQYF.

The chain carries TRBV27 and TRBJ1-2, with 8 positions matching TRBD1. CDR3 length: 15 residues. Trimming cost V 2 bases and J 4 bases; bases outside gene matches: 6. CDR1 and CDR2 (germline): MNHEY, SMNVEV (reference sequence). Here the CDR3 DNA reads TGTGCCAGCAGTTTAGACAGGGGCGATACCTATGGCTACACCTTC. Amino acid sequence: CASSLDRGDTYGYTF.

In this sample, this clone turned up a few times. This chain uses TRBV28 with TRBJ2-7; unclear D gene. In germline, CDR1 is MDHEN, CDR2 SYDVKM. Between the trimmed V and J ends, which lost 7 bases and 3 bases, there was a span of 7 bases. CDR3 length: 11 amino acids. CDR3 in DNA: TGTGCCAGCACCAAAAACTACGAGCAGTACTTC. It translates to CASTKNYEQYF.

This chain connects TRBV6-6 to TRBJ2-5, with 8 bases lining up with TRBD2. The CDR3 loop spans 17 amino acids. Germline CDR1 MNHNY, CDR2 SVGAGI (reference sequence). Trimming at V came to 5 bases and at J to 7 bases, leaving 18 bases not matched to a gene. CDR3 bases: TGTGCCAGCAGTCCACGATCCCCACCGCTCCGGGAGGGGACCCAGTACTTC. Amino acid sequence: CASSPRSPPLREGTQYF.

The chain is built from TRBV25-1 and TRBJ1-5, with 9 bases matching TRBD1. J was trimmed by 6 bases and V by 6 bases; bases with no gene match: 6. Germline-derived CDR1 and CDR2 are MGHDK and SYGVNS. The CDR3 extends over 14 amino acids. The CDR3 sequence is CASRGDRAGQPQHF. The CDR3 DNA reads TGTGCCAGCAGAGGGGACAGGGCCGGTCAGCCCCAGCATTTT.